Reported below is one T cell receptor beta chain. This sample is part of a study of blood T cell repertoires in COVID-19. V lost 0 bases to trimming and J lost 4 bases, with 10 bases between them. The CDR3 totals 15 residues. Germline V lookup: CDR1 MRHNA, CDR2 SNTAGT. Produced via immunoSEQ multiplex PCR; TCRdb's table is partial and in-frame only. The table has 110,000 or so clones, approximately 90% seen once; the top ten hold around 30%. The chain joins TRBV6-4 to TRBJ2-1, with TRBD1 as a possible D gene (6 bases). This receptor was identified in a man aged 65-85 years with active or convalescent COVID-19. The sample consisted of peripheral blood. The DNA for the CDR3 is TGTGCCAGCAGTGACTCTGGGACAATTTACAATGAGCAGTTCTTC. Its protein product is CASSDSGTIYNEQFF.